The T cell receptor beta chain described here comes from a study of early T cells in non-severe SARS-CoV-2 infection. Turning to the study itself: Unsorted whole-blood RNA was sequenced in bulk, leaving chains unpaired. Points from the study as a whole: Sequences matched to VDJdb favored anti-spike CD8 responses, while private and CD4 specificities were missed.

V was clipped by 2 bases and J by 5 bases, with 23 bases between them. Per the germline V gene, CDR1 is SNHLY and CDR2 is FYNNEI. This CDR3 comprises 18 residues. Researchers tagged individual cDNA molecules with unique molecular identifiers. TCRdb itself ran the 5' RACE reads through MiXCR, one entry per CDR3 protein. The table lists tens of thousands of distinct CDR3 sequences, under 5% of them singletons. This clonotype appeared many times. Its antigen is unknown. The specimen sequenced was whole blood. This TCR was recovered from an adult who was a healthcare worker with PCR-confirmed SARS-CoV-2 infection or an uninfected control (not recorded which). This chain uses TRBV2 with TRBJ2-3; D could derive from TRBD1 or TRBD2 (7 bases each). The CDR3 is CASSEMGVGRGRQDTQYF. The CDR3 DNA is TGTGCCAGCAGTGAAATGGGCGTAGGGAGGGGGCGGCAAGATACGCAGTATTTT.